This TCR beta chain came from a study of technical replicates of blood from a few donors. Clones were read by immunoSEQ multiplex PCR, and TCRdb kept only the in-frame ones, dropping some. In the table there are tens of thousands of clones, roughly 91% of which are singletons. Losses at the gene ends were 4 bases for V and 5 bases for J; bases not matched to a gene: 10. Germline CDR1 and CDR2: SNHLY and FYNNEI. This CDR3 is 16 amino acids long. This clone was found once. The specimen was T cells isolated from PBMCs. The J gene is TRBJ2-5, the V gene TRBV2; TRBD2 matches 10 bases. The sequence was obtained from a human donor in good health. Some clones in this sample may be carry-over from other donors' samples. The DNA for the CDR3 is TGTGCCAGCAGTGTTATTGGAGCGGGAGGGCCGGAGACCCAGTACTTC. It is translated as CASSVIGAGGPETQYF.